A single sample is the source of the 10 T cell receptor beta chains below, sequenced in a study of sequential checkpoint blockade in melanoma. The data were produced by immunoSEQ multiplex PCR, yet TCRdb's version contains in-frame clones alone and is incomplete. Here the sample spans approximately 3,000 clones, roughly 17% being singletons. Treatment described: randomized to nivolumab then ipilimumab (arm A) or the reverse (arm B). Here the sequenced sample was tumor tissue (inferred from file names), taken from a patient given nivolumab and ipilimumab in sequence. These receptor sequences come from a human donor with melanoma.

The gene calls are TRBV5-1 and TRBJ2-1, with D maybe TRBD2 (6 bases). The V gene's germline CDR1 is SGHRS and CDR2 YFSETQ. The CDR3 has 14 residues. V lost 3 bases and J lost 3, with 10 bases in between. The CDR3 sequence is CASSSSGGYNEQFF. In DNA form, the CDR3 reads TGCGCCAGCAGCTCCTCCGGGGGCTACAATGAGCAGTTCTTC.

There are a few counts of this clone. J is TRBJ1-5 and V is TRBV19, with a possible D match to TRBD1 (5 bases). The CDR3 is 15 amino acids. Germline CDR1 LNHDA, CDR2 SQIVND (reference sequence). Trimming took off 8 bases at V and 2 bases at J, with 16 bases between the two ends. CDR3 DNA: TGTGCCAGTCGCTTTTCGGGGGGGGGCAATCAGCCCCAGCATTTT. The encoded protein is CASRFSGGGNQPQHF.

This clone is judged medium-sized (0.01 to 0.1%). This sequence joins TRBV6-8 and TRBJ2-7; D may match TRBD1 or TRBD2 (6 bases each). V lost 8 bases to trimming and J lost 2 bases, with 13 bases between them. Germline V gene sequence: CDR1 MNHGY, CDR2 SAAAGT. The CDR3 consists of 13 residues. For the CDR3, the DNA is TGTGCCAGCTGGGGGGACAAACCCTACGAGCAGTACTTC. This translates into CASWGDKPYEQYF.

This clone was picked up many times. The chain has TRBV9 and TRBJ2-2; D call uncertain. There are 14 residues in the CDR3. V shed 5 bases and J shed 1 base, with 9 bases lying between them. Per the germline V gene, CDR1 is SGDLS and CDR2 is YYNGEE. The DNA of the CDR3 is TGTGCCAGCAGTGAATCGTTGAACACCGGGGAGCTGTTTTTT. It codes for CASSESLNTGELFF.

There are a few counts of this clone. This chain joins TRBV6-8 and TRBJ1-4, with D maybe TRBD1 (6 bases). V lost 7 bases, J lost 8 bases, and 26 bases lay in between. The length of the CDR3 is 17 residues. Germline CDR1 MNHGY, CDR2 SAAAGT. The chain's CDR3 is CASTASPVMGAGEKLFF. DNA of the CDR3: TGTGCCAGCACAGCTTCCCCAGTCATGGGGGCAGGGGAAAAACTGTTTTTT.

This clone counts as large. The chain carries TRBV9 and TRBJ2-1; 12 bases line up with TRBD2. V shed 4 bases, J shed 7 bases, and the junction held 9 bases outside the gene matches. This CDR3 has 16 amino acids. Germline CDR1 reads SGDLS; CDR2 reads YYNGEE. CDR3 nucleotides: TGTGCCAGCAGCTCACGGACTAGCGGGGTCAAAAATGAGCAGTTCTTC. Translated, it gives CASSSRTSGVKNEQFF.

This clone was seen ten or more times. The chain recombines TRBV11-3 with TRBJ1-2, with 9 bases that match TRBD1. V lost 5 bases, J lost 7 bases, and 14 bases stayed unmatched. The germline CDR1 and CDR2 sequences are SGHNT and YENEEA. The CDR3 covers 16 residues. CDR3 protein: CASSPLARRDRAGYTF. The CDR3 region has the DNA TGTGCCAGCAGCCCACTTGCAAGGCGGGACAGGGCTGGCTACACCTTC.

The chain is built from TRBV6-8 and TRBJ2-3; TRBD2 might be the D (6 bases). Trimming cost V 6 bases and J 2 bases, with 18 bases left between them. This CDR3 is built from 16 residues. CDR1 and CDR2 from the germline V gene are MNHGY and SAAAGT. CDR3 nucleotides: TGTGCCAGCAGCTTAAACCCGGGACTCCTCACAGATACGCAGTATTTT. Encoded protein: CASSLNPGLLTDTQYF.

The rearrangement links TRBV30 to TRBJ2-1; 11 bases line up with TRBD2. CDR1 GTSNPN and CDR2 SVGIG come from the germline V gene (reference sequence). The CDR3 loop spans 16 amino acids. J lost 10 bases, V lost 0 bases, and 11 bases had no gene match. The CDR3 sequence: CAWSVDGLAGGREQFF. In DNA, the CDR3 is TGTGCCTGGAGTGTAGACGGTCTAGCGGGGGGAAGAGAGCAGTTCTTC. Based on the CDR3 plus reference TRBV30 and TRBJ2-1, the full variable domain is SQTIHQWPATLVQPVGSPLSLECTVEGTSNPNLYWYRQAAGRGLQLLFYSVGIGQISSEVPQNLSASRPQDRQFILSSKKLLLSDSGFYLCAWSVDGLAGGREQFFGPGTRLTVL.

Only a few counts were recorded for this clone. The V and J genes are TRBV12-5 and TRBJ1-1; D perhaps matches TRBD1 (5 bases). CDR3 length: 16 residues. Germline values: CDR1 LGHNT, CDR2 FRNRAP. V gave up 3 bases and J gave up 0 bases, with 14 bases separating them. The CDR3 DNA follows: TGTGCTAGTGGTTTAGGGCTGACAGTCATGAACACTGAAGCTTTCTTT. As protein: CASGLGLTVMNTEAFF.